A selection of T cell receptor beta chains follows, all from one sample in a study of T cells in Graves' hyperthyroidism and ophthalmopathy. Each CDR3 protein is one row after TCRdb ran MiXCR on the multiplex PCR reads. The repertoire holds 300,000 to 450,000 distinct CDR3 sequences, with about a sixth as singletons. Material: blood. The receptors derive from a woman under 40 with Graves' hyperthyroidism that later progressed to Graves' ophthalmopathy. Both conserved end residues are part of each CDR3. A D gene is named only where the DNA matches it firmly. Only some rows state a clone size, as once, few, many or a class for expanded clones.

v_gene,abundance,j_gene,d_gene,CDR3nt,CDR3aa
TRBV11-2,many,TRBJ1-6,TRBD1,TGTGCCAGCAGCTTAGAGACAGGGGGACGTTCACCCCTCCACTTT,CASSLETGGRSPLHF
TRBV20-1,few,TRBJ2-7,-,TGCACCCTAGGGCCGAGCAGCAACTACGAGCAGTACTTC,CTLGPSSNYEQYF
TRBV3-1,-,TRBJ2-1,-,TGTGCCAGTTCAGGAGGGCGAAACAATGAGCAGTTCTTC,CASSGGRNNEQFF
TRBV4-1,-,TRBJ2-7,-,TGCGCCAGCAGCCACACAGGGCCTTCCGACGAGCAGTACTTC,CASSHTGPSDEQYF
TRBV5-4,-,TRBJ1-1,-,TGTGCCAGCAGCCCACAAACCGCAGGTACTGAAGCTTTCTTT,CASSPQTAGTEAFF
TRBV9,-,TRBJ1-2,-,TGTGCCAGCAGCGTAGCTGCGAACTATGGCTACACCTTC,CASSVAANYGYTF
TRBV6-1,many,TRBJ1-5,-,TGTGCCAGTCCTTATAGCAATCAGCCCCAGCATTTT,CASPYSNQPQHF
TRBV19,few,TRBJ2-3,TRBD1,TGTGCCAGTAGAGACCGAGACAGGGGTTCAGATACGCAGTATTTT,CASRDRDRGSDTQYF
TRBV25-1,-,TRBJ2-3,-,TGTGCCAGCAGCCATGATGAGGAGCCAACAGATACGCAGTATTTT,CASSHDEEPTDTQYF
TRBV6-1,many,TRBJ2-3,-,TGTGCCAGCAGTGAAGCGGCAGGGGGCACAGATACGCAGTATTTT,CASSEAAGGTDTQYF
TRBV6-5,-,TRBJ1-3,-,TGTGCCAGCAGTTACACGCCGGGACTGGGAAACACCATATATTTT,CASSYTPGLGNTIYF
TRBV28,many,TRBJ2-3,TRBD2,TGTGCCAGCAGCCCGGAGACTAGCGGGAGGGCCTATAGCACAGATACGCAGTATTTT,CASSPETSGRAYSTDTQYF
TRBV11-2,many,TRBJ2-7,TRBD2,TGTGCCAGCAGCGCCTCGCGCGGGAGCTCCTACGAGCAGTACTTC,CASSASRGSSYEQYF
TRBV5-6,few,TRBJ1-5,-,TGTGCCAGCAGCCTGGGGCACAGGGTTCAGCCCCAGCATTTT,CASSLGHRVQPQHF
TRBV2,many,TRBJ2-7,-,TGTGCCAGCAGTGGGGCCTACGAGCAGTACTTC,CASSGAYEQYF
TRBV2,-,TRBJ1-2,-,TGTGCCAGCAGTGTTGACAGGTCCCATGGCTACACCTTC,CASSVDRSHGYTF
TRBV7-6,many,TRBJ2-2,-,TGTGCCAGCAGCTTAACGGGGGCCTTAACCGGGGAGCTGTTTTTT,CASSLTGALTGELFF
TRBV13,many,TRBJ1-1,TRBD1,TGTGCCAGCAGCTTAGAGGGGACAGGGATGTTTGACACTGAAGCTTTCTTT,CASSLEGTGMFDTEAFF
TRBV6-6,many,TRBJ2-7,-,TGTGCCAGCAGTTACGTTTTAGGGGGGGCGAACTCCTACGAGCAGTACTTC,CASSYVLGGANSYEQYF
TRBV5-8,-,TRBJ1-2,-,TGTGCCAGCAGCTTGTATATGCCCGCCCCATACTATGGCTACACCTTC,CASSLYMPAPYYGYTF
TRBV28,many,TRBJ2-3,TRBD2,TGTGCCAGCAGTTCCCCTGGGAGCGGGGGGGCCGACACGGATACGCAGTATTTT,CASSSPGSGGADTDTQYF
TRBV29-1,-,TRBJ1-2,-,TGCAGCGCCGTACATGTTAACTATGGCTACACCTTC,CSAVHVNYGYTF
TRBV7-8,few,TRBJ1-1,TRBD1,TGTGCCAGCAGCTCGGACAGGGAGACTGAAGCTTTCTTT,CASSSDRETEAFF
TRBV7-8,-,TRBJ2-3,TRBD2,TGTGCCAGCAGCTTAGCGGGACTAGCGGTAACAGATACGCAGTATTTT,CASSLAGLAVTDTQYF
TRBV4-1,-,TRBJ2-5,TRBD2,TGCGCCAGCAGCCAGGAACCGGGACTAGTGGGGGAGACCCAGTACTTC,CASSQEPGLVGETQYF
TRBV19,-,TRBJ1-5,TRBD1,TGTGCCAGTAGTATGGACAGGAATCAGCCCCAGCATTTT,CASSMDRNQPQHF
TRBV5-1,many,TRBJ2-3,-,TGCGCCAGCAGCTTGGCCTATGGGGGGCAGACAGATACGCAGTATTTT,CASSLAYGGQTDTQYF
TRBV29-1,many,TRBJ2-7,-,TGCAGCGTTGAGACCGTCCCCTACGAGCAGTACTTC,CSVETVPYEQYF
TRBV19,-,TRBJ2-5,-,TGTGCCAGTAGTTCCCGGGGAGTAGCGGAGGGGGAGACCCAGTACTTC,CASSSRGVAEGETQYF
TRBV6-1,-,TRBJ1-3,TRBD1,TGTGCCAGCAGTGGGGGGACAGGGACTGGAAACACCATATATTTT,CASSGGTGTGNTIYF
TRBV12-3/TRBV12-4,many,TRBJ2-5,TRBD1,TGTGCCAGCAGTTCGGGGACAGGGCGGCAAGAGACCCAGTACTTC,CASSSGTGRQETQYF
TRBV11-2,many,TRBJ2-3,-,TGTGCCAGCAGCTTAAGAGGTCTTCCCGGCGGAGATACGCAGTATTTT,CASSLRGLPGGDTQYF
TRBV19,many,TRBJ1-1,-,TGTGCCAGTAGTATCGGCACTGCCTACACTGAAGCTTTCTTT,CASSIGTAYTEAFF
TRBV20-1,-,TRBJ1-1,-,TGCAGTGCTAGAGAGATTGGGGTAGGCAACACTGAAGCTTTCTTT,CSAREIGVGNTEAFF
TRBV6-1,many,TRBJ2-2,TRBD2,TGTGCCAGCAGTTCCGGACTAGCGGGAAGGACCGGGGAGCTGTTTTTT,CASSSGLAGRTGELFF